These 4 T cell receptor beta chains were sequenced from one sample in a study of cytomegalovirus exposure and HLA in healthy donors. The PCR used 60 Vbeta and 13 Jbeta primers. Method: immunoSEQ multiplex PCR; TCRdb's copy keeps in-frame clones and lacks some. The sample holds about 200,000 clones, about four fifths seen once. The sequencing sample was made of PBMCs. These receptors all stem from a man aged 30 to 45 in good health and CMV-seronegative.

The chain couples TRBV7-3 to TRBJ2-5; a possible D gene is TRBD1 (6 bases). Germline CDR1 is SGHTA and CDR2 is FQGTGA. The CDR3 loop spans 16 amino acids. With 3 bases removed from V and 2 bases from J, the gap between germline ends came to 16 bases. CDR3 loop: CASSLTRVDRQETQYF. The CDR3 DNA reads as TGTGCCAGCAGCTTGACCCGAGTGGACAGACAAGAGACCCAGTACTTC.

This chain joins TRBV7-8 and TRBJ2-2; 9 positions match TRBD1. Germline V gives CDR1 SGHVS, CDR2 FQNEAQ. V shed 3 bases, J shed 6 bases, and the junction held 8 bases outside the gene matches. The length of the CDR3 is 16 residues. In nucleotides, the CDR3 is TGTGCCAGCAGCTTGGGTGGGACAGGGTTGGCCGGGGAGCTGTTTTTT. This encodes CASSLGGTGLAGELFF.

This clone is a singleton in its sample. In DNA form, the CDR3 reads TGTGCCACCAGCAGAGATCGGGGACAGCCCCAGCATTTT. Encoded protein: CATSRDRGQPQHF. The chain recombines TRBV15 with TRBJ1-5, with D hard to call. CDR1 and CDR2 (germline): LNHNV, YYDKDF (reference sequence). V gave up 0 bases and J gave up 7 bases, with 7 bases separating them. The CDR3 extends over 13 amino acids.

This sequence joins TRBV19 and TRBJ2-7, with a tentative D call TRBD1 (5 bases). V was pared by 8 bases and J by 5 bases, with 22 bases between. CDR3 size: 15 residues. Per germline, CDR1 LNHDA and CDR2 SQIVND (reference sequence). The CDR3 nucleotides are TGTGCCAGTCCCCCGACTTTGGCGAAGGGGAACGAGCAGTACTTC. The encoded protein is CASPPTLAKGNEQYF.